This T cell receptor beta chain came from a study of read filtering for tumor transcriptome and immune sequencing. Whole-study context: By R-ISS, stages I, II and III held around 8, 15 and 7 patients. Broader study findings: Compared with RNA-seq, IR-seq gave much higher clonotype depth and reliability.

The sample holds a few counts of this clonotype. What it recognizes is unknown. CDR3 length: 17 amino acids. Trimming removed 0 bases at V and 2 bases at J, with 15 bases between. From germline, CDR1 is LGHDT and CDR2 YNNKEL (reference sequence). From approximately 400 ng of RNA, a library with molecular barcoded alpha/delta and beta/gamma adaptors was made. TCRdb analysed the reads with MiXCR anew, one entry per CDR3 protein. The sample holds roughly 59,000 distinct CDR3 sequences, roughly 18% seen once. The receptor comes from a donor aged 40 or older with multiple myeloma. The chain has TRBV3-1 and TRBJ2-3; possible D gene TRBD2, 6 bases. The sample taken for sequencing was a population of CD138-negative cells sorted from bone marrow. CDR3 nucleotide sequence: TGTGCCAGCAGCCAAGATCAGGCGGGAAGAAACACAGATACGCAGTATTTT. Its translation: CASSQDQAGRNTDTQYF.